This is a list of T cell receptor beta chains from one sample in a study of T cell responses to AZD1222 COVID-19 vaccine. Method: immunoSEQ multiplex PCR; TCRdb's copy keeps in-frame clones and lacks some. This table has some 94,000 clones, roughly 92% appearing once. The sample consisted of peripheral blood, taken on day 0 of AZD1222 vaccination. The origin of the receptors is an adult in good health. CDR3s leave out the opening cysteine and the closing phenylalanine or tryptophan. Each record gives: clone size, J gene, V gene, CDR3 protein. Not every row has a clone size; where given, it reads once, few, many or a size class.

>-|TRBJ2-3|TRBV5-1
ASSSSLSGVADTQY
>-|TRBJ2-6|TRBV27
ASSFDNSGANVLT
>-|TRBJ2-1|TRBV2
ASNPQRRGGEQF
>-|TRBJ2-2|TRBV28
ASSPQGARGTGELF
>-|TRBJ1-1|TRBV5-1
ASSLGGTQYTEAF
>-|TRBJ2-7|TRBV7-9
ASSLTSYEQY
>-|TRBJ2-1|TRBV18
ASSSPGLAGVSYNEQF
>-|TRBJ1-2|TRBV7-2
ASSLGVAWGTGYT
>once|TRBJ2-1|TRBV7-3
ASSLVRDNEQF
>-|TRBJ1-6|TRBV5-1
ASSLGAQTGPGPPLH
>-|TRBJ1-5|TRBV7-9
ASSFTGVNQPQH